The 17 T cell receptor beta chains listed next were all sequenced from one sample in a study of identical twins. TCRdb redid the calling of the 5' RACE reads with MiXCR, one entry per CDR3 protein. The table lists 210,000 or so distinct CDR3 sequences, about 7.5% of them singletons. The same sample was also used in a study of yellow fever vaccine responses in identical twins.

The source material was memory (CD45RO+) T cells sorted from blood. These receptors came from a young woman in good health.

V gene TRBV7-2 combines with J gene TRBJ2-5; unclear D gene. The CDR3 runs to 12 residues. Deletions cut 6 bases from V and 4 bases from J, with 9 bases between. The germline V gene has CDR1 SGHTA and CDR2 FQGNSA. This chain's CDR3 is CASSDLIETQYF. CDR3 sequence (DNA): TGTGCCAGCAGTGATTTGATAGAGACCCAGTACTTC. Together with reference TRBV7-2 and TRBJ2-5, the CDR3 gives the full variable domain: GAGVSQSPSNKVTEKGKDVELRCDPISGHTALYWYRQSLGQGLEFLIYFQGNSAPDKSGLPSDRFSAERTGGSVSTLTIQRTQQEDSAVYLCASSDLIETQYFGPGTRLLVL.

This clonotype was picked up many times. The genes are TRBV15 and TRBJ2-5, with TRBD2 as a possible D gene (5 bases). This CDR3 is 15 amino acids long. Germline CDR1 LNHNV, CDR2 YYDKDF (reference sequence). With 4 bases removed from V and 2 bases from J, the gap between germline ends came to 14 bases. CDR3 nucleotide sequence: TGTGCCACCAGCATTCAAGGAGGAGCTCAAGAGACCCAGTACTTC. This gives the protein CATSIQGGAQETQYF.

The rearrangement joins TRBV4-3 to TRBJ2-2; D remains unclear. Germline V gives CDR1 LGHNA, CDR2 YSLEER. The CDR3 spans 17 residues. V lost 0 bases to trimming and J lost 3 bases, with 14 bases between them. The chain's CDR3 is CASSQEGILPYTGELFF. CDR3 nucleotides: TGCGCCAGCAGCCAAGAGGGGATCCTCCCCTACACCGGGGAGCTGTTTTTT.

This clonotype has a handful of counts. The chain has TRBV2 and TRBJ1-6; D is ambiguous. The CDR3 runs to 14 residues. Germline values: CDR1 SNHLY, CDR2 FYNNEI. V lost 7 bases and J lost 4, with 11 bases in between. The CDR3 bases are TGTGCCAGCAACGAACAGATTTATAATTCACCCCTCCACTTT. It is translated as CASNEQIYNSPLHF.

This clonotype was picked up a small number of times. The chain combines TRBV3-1 with TRBJ2-7; weak D call: TRBD2 (5 bases). Trimming took 1 base from V and 0 from J, leaving 7 bases between them. CDR1 LGHDT and CDR2 YNNKEL come from the germline V gene (reference sequence). The CDR3 has 14 residues. The CDR3 loop is CASSQGGFSYEQYF. CDR3 DNA sequence: TGTGCCAGCAGCCAAGGCGGGTTCTCCTACGAGCAGTACTTC.

This clonotype was detected a few times. This sequence joins TRBV3-1 and TRBJ2-3; 9 bases match TRBD1. V shed 1 base and J 4 bases; nucleotides not matched to a gene: 3. This CDR3 comprises 15 residues. Germline CDR1 and CDR2: LGHDT and YNNKEL (reference sequence). The chain's CDR3 is CASSQGTGVADTQYF. The DNA for the CDR3 is TGTGCCAGCAGCCAAGGGACAGGGGTGGCAGATACGCAGTATTTT.

CDR3 loop: CASSFGGPGANVLTF. CDR3 nucleotides: TGTGCCAGCAGTTTCGGAGGGCCTGGGGCCAACGTCCTGACTTTC. V and J are TRBV12-3 or TRBV12-4 and TRBJ2-6, with D perhaps matching TRBD2 (6 bases). Trimming pared 3 bases from V and 2 bases from J, leaving 8 bases between. CDR3 length equals 15 residues.

This clonotype was found many times. The CDR3: CSARVPGGVYEQYF. CDR3 nucleotides: TGCAGTGCTAGAGTCCCAGGGGGCGTTTACGAGCAGTACTTC. J is TRBJ2-7 and V is TRBV20-1; 8 bases match TRBD1. The CDR3 runs 14 residues. CDR1 and CDR2 (germline): DFQATT, SNEGSKA (reference sequence). V gave up 1 base and J gave up 4 bases; unmatched junction bases: 6.

There are many counts of this clonotype. The V and J genes are TRBV7-3 and TRBJ2-3; 9 nucleotides line up with TRBD2. The CDR3 covers 14 residues. Looked up from germline, CDR1 is SGHTA and CDR2 is FQGTGA. With 2 bases clipped from V and 4 bases from J, the junction kept 1 base outside the gene matches. The CDR3 coding sequence is TGTGCCAGCAGCTTACTAGCGGGGCCAGATACGCAGTATTTT. As protein: CASSLLAGPDTQYF. The full variable domain, with the rest looked up from reference TRBV7-3 and TRBJ2-3, is GAGVSQTPSNKVTEKGKYVELRCDPISGHTALYWYRQSLGQGPEFLIYFQGTGAADDSGLPNDRFFAVRPEGSVSTLKIQRTERGDSAVYLCASSLLAGPDTQYFGPGTRLTVL.

The chain uses TRBV11-1 and TRBJ2-2; the match to TRBD2 covers 10 bases. CDR1 and CDR2 (germline): SGHAT, FQDESV (reference sequence). Trimming cost V 1 base and J 4 bases; bases outside gene matches: 6. The length of the CDR3 is 17 residues. The CDR3 coding sequence is TGTGCCAGCAGCTTAGGGGCTAGCGGGAGAGGCACCGGGGAGCTGTTTTTT. The encoded protein is CASSLGASGRGTGELFF.

On this clonotype: This may stem from a read error, because a much larger clone lies one nucleotide away. The V gene is TRBV2, the J gene TRBJ2-7; D unresolved. Germline CDR1 SNHLY, CDR2 FYNNEI. V dropped 4 bases and J dropped 4 bases, with 2 bases sitting between them. The length of the CDR3 is 10 residues. CDR3 DNA sequence: TGTGCCAGCAGTGTTTACGAGCAGTACTTC. This sequence encodes CASSVYEQYF.

V gene TRBV19 combines with J gene TRBJ2-2; 10 bases align to TRBD2. Germline V lookup: CDR1 LNHDA, CDR2 SQIVND (reference sequence). The CDR3 runs 16 residues. Germline trimming cut 4 bases from V and 4 bases from J; bases unmatched to any gene: 6. CDR3 DNA sequence: TGTGCCAGTAGTACCCCTAGCGGGAGAGGCACCGGGGAGCTGTTTTTT. As protein: CASSTPSGRGTGELFF.

Of note for this clonotype: Without the conserved terminal phenylalanine or tryptophan, this CDR3 likely stems from a read error. V usage is TRBV13 and J usage is TRBJ2-5, with 7 positions matching TRBD2. V shed 5 bases, J shed 5 bases, and the junction held 14 bases outside the gene matches. CDR3 length: 16 residues. Germline lookup yields CDR1 PRHDT and CDR2 FYEKMQ (reference sequence). This CDR3 is CASSPSPGREEETQYY. DNA of the CDR3: TGTGCCAGCAGCCCCTCTCCGGGACGGGAGGAGGAGACCCAGTACTAC.

The chain carries TRBV6-2 or TRBV6-3 and TRBJ2-5; 7 bases agree with TRBD2. CDR1 is MNHEY and CDR2 is SVGEGT in the germline V gene. V shed 4 bases and J 5 bases; nucleotides not matched to a gene: 13. There are 16 residues in the CDR3. This chain's CDR3 is CASSLGFGGSGETQYF. The CDR3 DNA follows: TGTGCCAGCAGTTTGGGATTTGGCGGGAGTGGGGAGACCCAGTACTTC.

This clonotype came up a few times. V gene TRBV18 combines with J gene TRBJ2-3; D is unclear. The ends were cut back, 2 bases at V and 2 bases at J, with 8 bases in the middle. Germline CDR1 and CDR2: KGHSH and LQKENI. The CDR3 has 14 residues. CDR3 loop: CASSPVPDTDTQYF. The CDR3 DNA reads as TGTGCCAGCTCACCAGTCCCGGACACAGATACGCAGTATTTT.

This clonotype was counted many times. The rearrangement joins TRBV7-9 to TRBJ2-7; 9 positions match TRBD2. The germline gives CDR1 SEHNR, CDR2 FQNEAQ (reference sequence). Trimming removed 2 bases from V and 4 bases from J; junction bases left unmatched: 3. This CDR3 has 14 amino acids. CDR3 sequence: CASSLSSGIYEQYF. In nucleotides, the CDR3 is TGTGCCAGCAGCTTATCTAGCGGGATTTACGAGCAGTACTTC.

This clonotype was detected many times. The chain combines TRBV12-3 or TRBV12-4 with TRBJ2-1; the D gene is possibly TRBD1 (6 bases). There are 15 residues in the CDR3. V dropped 2 bases and J dropped 5 bases, with 13 bases sitting between them. CDR3 sequence (DNA): TGTGCCAGCAGTTTACCGGGACATCAGAACAATGAGCAGTTCTTC. Translating gives CASSLPGHQNNEQFF.